The rows below give T cell receptor beta chains drawn from one sample of a study of OX40 agonist ivuxolimab in advanced cancers. The method was immunoSEQ multiplex PCR; TCRdb's version includes in-frame clones alone and lacks a portion of them. The table lists roughly 53,000 clones, roughly 80% of them singletons. This material consisted of CD4+ or CD8+ T cells sorted from blood, taken in a trial of the OX40 agonist ivuxolimab. These receptors came from an adult with an advanced solid tumor such as melanoma, head and neck, liver or kidney cancer. The CDR3 runs from the conserved cysteine through the conserved F or W. Each record gives: J gene, V gene, D gene, clone size, CDR3 protein, CDR3 DNA. A D gene is named only where the DNA matches it firmly. For some rows the clone size is stated as once, few or many, or as a class when expanded; others skip it.

J gene: TRBJ2-6
V gene: TRBV27
D gene: .
clone size: few
CDR3 protein: CASRISGANVLTF
CDR3 DNA: TGTGCCAGCAGAATCTCTGGGGCCAACGTCCTGACTTTC

J gene: TRBJ1-2
V gene: TRBV7-2
D gene: .
clone size: .
CDR3 protein: CASSLARNYGYTF
CDR3 DNA: TGTGCCAGCAGCTTAGCCAGAAACTATGGCTACACCTTC

J gene: TRBJ1-1
V gene: TRBV12-2
D gene: .
clone size: .
CDR3 protein: CASRPGTAEAFF
CDR3 DNA: TGTGCAAGTCGCCCGGGGACGGCCGAAGCTTTCTTT

J gene: TRBJ1-5
V gene: TRBV29-1
D gene: TRBD1
clone size: .
CDR3 protein: CSVDRAGGQPQHF
CDR3 DNA: TGCAGCGTTGACAGGGCAGGGGGTCAGCCCCAGCATTTT

J gene: TRBJ1-3
V gene: TRBV18
D gene: .
clone size: .
CDR3 protein: CASSPTPGSGNTIYF
CDR3 DNA: TGTGCCAGCTCACCCACACCCGGCTCTGGAAACACCATATATTTT

J gene: TRBJ1-5
V gene: TRBV2
D gene: .
clone size: .
CDR3 protein: CASRAGRYSNQPQHF
CDR3 DNA: TGTGCCAGCAGAGCGGGGCGATATAGCAATCAGCCCCAGCATTTT

J gene: TRBJ2-7
V gene: TRBV7-8
D gene: TRBD1
clone size: .
CDR3 protein: CASSLGGGDRFYEQYF
CDR3 DNA: TGTGCCAGCAGCTTAGGGGGTGGGGACAGGTTCTACGAGCAGTACTTC

J gene: TRBJ2-7
V gene: TRBV7-9
D gene: .
clone size: .
CDR3 protein: CASSLGNSYEQYF
CDR3 DNA: TGTGCCAGCAGCTTAGGCAACTCCTACGAGCAGTACTTC

J gene: TRBJ2-2
V gene: TRBV25-1
D gene: .
clone size: once
CDR3 protein: CASSELARRESGELFF
CDR3 DNA: TGTGCCAGCAGTGAATTGGCACGGCGAGAGTCCGGGGAGCTGTTTTTT

J gene: TRBJ2-7
V gene: TRBV14
D gene: .
clone size: .
CDR3 protein: CASSRVSGGLGEQYF
CDR3 DNA: TGTGCCAGCAGCCGAGTGAGTGGGGGTCTGGGAGAGCAGTACTTC

J gene: TRBJ1-1
V gene: TRBV15
D gene: .
clone size: once
CDR3 protein: CATSRDLDRPNTEAFF
CDR3 DNA: TGTGCCACCAGCAGAGATCTGGACAGACCGAACACTGAAGCTTTCTTT

J gene: TRBJ1-5
V gene: TRBV6-1
D gene: .
clone size: .
CDR3 protein: CASLSGHSNQPQHF
CDR3 DNA: TGTGCCAGCTTGTCAGGACATAGCAATCAGCCCCAGCATTTT

J gene: TRBJ2-3
V gene: TRBV9
D gene: TRBD1
clone size: .
CDR3 protein: CASTRGDRALDTQYF
CDR3 DNA: TGTGCCAGCACCCGAGGGGACAGGGCCTTAGATACGCAGTATTTT

J gene: TRBJ2-2
V gene: TRBV7-9
D gene: .
clone size: .
CDR3 protein: CASSRGGANTGELFF
CDR3 DNA: TGTGCCAGCAGTCGTGGGGGTGCGAACACCGGGGAGCTGTTTTTT

J gene: TRBJ2-7
V gene: TRBV19
D gene: TRBD1
clone size: once
CDR3 protein: CASTPGQGRYEQYF
CDR3 DNA: TGTGCCAGTACCCCGGGACAGGGGCGCTACGAGCAGTACTTC

J gene: TRBJ2-7
V gene: TRBV19
D gene: TRBD1
clone size: .
CDR3 protein: CASSTRQGFEQYF
CDR3 DNA: TGTGCCAGTAGTACGAGACAGGGGTTTGAGCAGTACTTC

J gene: TRBJ2-5
V gene: TRBV27
D gene: .
clone size: .
CDR3 protein: CASSFNRGQETQYF
CDR3 DNA: TGTGCCAGCAGTTTTAACCGGGGCCAAGAGACCCAGTACTTC

J gene: TRBJ2-5
V gene: TRBV9
D gene: .
clone size: .
CDR3 protein: CASSQEYKGGPPETQYF
CDR3 DNA: TGTGCCAGCAGCCAGGAGTACAAGGGGGGTCCCCCGGAGACCCAGTACTTC

J gene: TRBJ2-1
V gene: TRBV5-4
D gene: .
clone size: .
CDR3 protein: CASSLGETYNEQFF
CDR3 DNA: TGTGCCAGCAGCTTGGGGGAAACCTACAATGAGCAGTTCTTC

J gene: TRBJ2-6
V gene: TRBV5-4
D gene: .
clone size: .
CDR3 protein: CASSLKGHHSGANVLTF
CDR3 DNA: TGTGCCAGCAGCTTGAAGGGACACCACTCTGGGGCCAACGTCCTGACTTTC

J gene: TRBJ1-4
V gene: TRBV18
D gene: .
clone size: .
CDR3 protein: CASSSTGAGPNEKLFF
CDR3 DNA: TGTGCCAGCTCATCAACTGGAGCGGGCCCTAATGAAAAACTGTTTTTT

J gene: TRBJ2-1
V gene: TRBV29-1
D gene: .
clone size: .
CDR3 protein: CSVAGSLGTNEQFF
CDR3 DNA: TGCAGCGTTGCAGGGAGTCTAGGGACGAATGAGCAGTTCTTC

J gene: TRBJ1-3
V gene: TRBV7-9
D gene: .
clone size: .
CDR3 protein: CASSEQGRGNTIYF
CDR3 DNA: TGTGCCAGCAGCGAACAGGGAAGGGGAAACACCATATATTTT

J gene: TRBJ2-7
V gene: TRBV5-4
D gene: .
clone size: .
CDR3 protein: CASSRGLAPHEQYF
CDR3 DNA: TGTGCCAGCAGCAGGGGTCTCGCCCCCCACGAGCAGTACTTC

J gene: TRBJ1-5
V gene: TRBV6-5
D gene: .
clone size: .
CDR3 protein: CASTPRDNQPQHF
CDR3 DNA: TGTGCCAGCACCCCTAGAGACAATCAGCCCCAGCATTTT

J gene: TRBJ2-2
V gene: TRBV4-1
D gene: TRBD2
clone size: .
CDR3 protein: CASSQIQGTSTLLWTGELFF
CDR3 DNA: TGCGCCAGCAGCCAAATTCAGGGGACTAGCACCCTCCTTTGGACCGGGGAGCTGTTTTTT

J gene: TRBJ2-5
V gene: TRBV2
D gene: .
clone size: .
CDR3 protein: CASSDWDYQETQYF
CDR3 DNA: TGTGCCAGCAGTGACTGGGACTACCAAGAGACCCAGTACTTC

J gene: TRBJ2-3
V gene: TRBV9
D gene: TRBD2
clone size: .
CDR3 protein: CASSSLAGRGTDTQYF
CDR3 DNA: TGTGCCAGCAGCTCGTTAGCGGGACGGGGCACAGATACGCAGTATTTT

J gene: TRBJ1-1
V gene: TRBV25-1
D gene: .
clone size: .
CDR3 protein: CASSDRENSDTEAFF
CDR3 DNA: TGTGCCAGCAGTGACAGGGAAAATTCGGACACTGAAGCTTTCTTT

J gene: TRBJ1-1
V gene: TRBV5-3
D gene: .
clone size: .
CDR3 protein: CASSLKGGTEAFF
CDR3 DNA: TGTGCCAGCAGCTTGAAAGGGGGCACTGAAGCTTTCTTT

J gene: TRBJ2-3
V gene: TRBV7-3
D gene: TRBD2
clone size: .
CDR3 protein: CASSLGLAVTDTQYF
CDR3 DNA: TGTGCCAGCAGCTTGGGACTAGCGGTTACAGATACGCAGTATTTT

J gene: TRBJ1-5
V gene: TRBV19
D gene: TRBD1
clone size: .
CDR3 protein: CASSRGQGNQPQHF
CDR3 DNA: TGTGCCAGTAGTAGGGGACAGGGCAATCAGCCCCAGCATTTT

J gene: TRBJ1-5
V gene: TRBV7-6
D gene: .
clone size: .
CDR3 protein: CASSGGGSQPQHF
CDR3 DNA: TGTGCCAGCAGTGGGGGAGGGAGTCAGCCCCAGCATTTT

J gene: TRBJ2-1
V gene: TRBV19
D gene: TRBD1
clone size: few
CDR3 protein: CASSPSWESGTGYNEQFF
CDR3 DNA: TGTGCCAGTAGTCCCTCTTGGGAGTCCGGGACAGGCTACAATGAGCAGTTCTTC

J gene: TRBJ1-2
V gene: TRBV18
D gene: TRBD1
clone size: .
CDR3 protein: CASSPQGGGGYTF
CDR3 DNA: TGTGCCAGCTCACCTCAGGGGGGCGGTGGCTACACCTTC

J gene: TRBJ1-1
V gene: TRBV5-1
D gene: .
clone size: .
CDR3 protein: CASSLEGESGTEAFF
CDR3 DNA: TGCGCCAGCAGCTTGGAGGGGGAGAGCGGCACTGAAGCTTTCTTT

J gene: TRBJ2-7
V gene: TRBV30
D gene: .
clone size: few
CDR3 protein: CAWSEGHGEQYF
CDR3 DNA: TGTGCCTGGAGCGAGGGACACGGCGAGCAGTACTTC

J gene: TRBJ1-5
V gene: TRBV7-2
D gene: TRBD1
clone size: few
CDR3 protein: CASSTGQGGNQPQHF
CDR3 DNA: TGTGCCAGCAGCACCGGACAGGGTGGCAATCAGCCCCAGCATTTT

J gene: TRBJ1-6
V gene: TRBV6-1
D gene: .
clone size: .
CDR3 protein: CASRGPLRNSPLHF
CDR3 DNA: TGTGCCAGCAGAGGGCCCCTCCGCAATTCACCCCTCCACTTT

J gene: TRBJ1-1
V gene: TRBV7-9
D gene: TRBD1
clone size: .
CDR3 protein: CASSPGTGRNTEAFF
CDR3 DNA: TGTGCCAGCAGCCCAGGGACAGGGAGGAACACTGAAGCTTTCTTT